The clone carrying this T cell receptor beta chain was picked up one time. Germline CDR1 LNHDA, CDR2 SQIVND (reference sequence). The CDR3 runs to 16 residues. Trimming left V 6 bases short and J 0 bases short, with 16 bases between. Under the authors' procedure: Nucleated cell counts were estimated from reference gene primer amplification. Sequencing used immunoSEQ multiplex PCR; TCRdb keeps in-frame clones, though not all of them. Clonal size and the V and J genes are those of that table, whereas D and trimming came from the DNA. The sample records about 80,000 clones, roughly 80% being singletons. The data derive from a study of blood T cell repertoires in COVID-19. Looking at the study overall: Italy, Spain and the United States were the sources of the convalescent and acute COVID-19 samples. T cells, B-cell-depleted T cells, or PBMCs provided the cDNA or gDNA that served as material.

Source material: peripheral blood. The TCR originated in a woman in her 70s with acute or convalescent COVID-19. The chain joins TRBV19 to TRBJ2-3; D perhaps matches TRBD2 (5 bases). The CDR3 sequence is CASRDRGDASTDTQYF. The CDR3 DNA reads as TGTGCCAGTAGGGATCGGGGAGACGCTAGCACAGATACGCAGTATTTT.